This T cell receptor beta chain comes out of a study of OX40 agonist ivuxolimab in advanced cancers. Only in-frame clones appear in the TCRdb table, and some are missing; sequencing was by immunoSEQ multiplex PCR. Of about 35,000 clones listed, roughly 90% are singletons. The study, taken as a whole, reports: The study observed clonal expansion of CD4+ and CD8+ blood T cells by week 6 at 0.1 to 3.0 mg/kg.

V shed 4 bases, J shed 2 bases, and the junction held 6 bases outside the gene matches. CDR1 and CDR2 from the germline V gene are SGHRS and YFSETQ. CDR3 size: 16 residues. Comments on this clone: What it binds is not known.

The gene calls are TRBV5-1 and TRBJ2-7; 13 bases fit TRBD2. The input for sequencing was CD4+ or CD8+ T cells sorted from blood, taken in a trial of the OX40 agonist ivuxolimab. The receptor comes from an adult with an advanced solid tumor such as melanoma, head and neck, liver or kidney cancer. The CDR3 here is CASSQGLAGAAYEQYF. The DNA of the CDR3 is TGCGCCAGCAGCCAAGGACTAGCGGGAGCAGCCTACGAGCAGTACTTC.